A single sample gave rise to the 3 T cell receptor beta chains below, sequenced in a study of cytomegalovirus exposure and HLA in healthy donors. With 60 Vbeta and 13 Jbeta primers, the PCR was carried out. The method was immunoSEQ multiplex PCR; TCRdb's version includes in-frame clones alone and lacks a portion of them. The repertoire holds under 150,000 clones, with about 80% as singletons. Sequencing used PBMCs. These receptors originate from a woman in her 40s in good health and CMV-seronegative.

The rearrangement uses TRBV6-1 and TRBJ1-6, with TRBD1 matching 7 bases. The ends lost 6 bases at V and 11 bases at J; junction bases unmatched: 4. The CDR3 contains 12 residues. Looked up from germline, CDR1 is MNHNS and CDR2 is SASEGT. In nucleotides, the CDR3 is TGTGCCAGCAGGGGGACAGTGGCACCCCTCCACTTT. Translating gives CASRGTVAPLHF.

This clone was counted ten times or more. V gene TRBV7-9 combines with J gene TRBJ2-5; 11 bases map to TRBD2. V shed 4 bases, J shed 1 base, and the junction held 5 bases outside the gene matches. Germline V gene data show CDR1 as SEHNR and CDR2 as FQNEAQ (reference sequence). The CDR3 loop spans 16 amino acids. The CDR3 DNA sequence: TGTGCCAGCAGCTCAACTAGCGGGGGTCCCCAAGAGACCCAGTACTTC. Protein product: CASSSTSGGPQETQYF.

The chain is built from TRBV5-1 and TRBJ1-3; D remains unclear. The CDR3 has 15 residues. The germline CDR1 and CDR2 sequences are SGHRS and YFSETQ. V was clipped by 0 bases and J by 4 bases, with 11 bases between them. The CDR3 coding sequence is TGCGCCAGCAGCTTGGGACACCGGGAGGGAAACACCATATATTTT. As protein: CASSLGHREGNTIYF.